This TCR beta chain was sequenced for a study of control samples from healthy donors and cancer patients. The repertoire was sequenced with immunoSEQ multiplex PCR; TCRdb's copy has only in-frame clones and lacks some. Here the sample spans about 89,000 clones, roughly 86% being singletons. Germline CDR1 reads SEHNR; CDR2 reads FQNEAQ (reference sequence). The ends were cut back, 3 bases at V and 2 bases at J, with 7 bases in the middle. CDR3 length: 13 residues. The chain combines TRBV7-9 with TRBJ1-2; D might be TRBD1 (5 bases). The sequenced sample was blood. The TCR comes from a man aged 25 to 45 in good health. CDR3 residues: CASSLDKNYGYTF. Written as DNA, the CDR3 is TGTGCCAGCAGCTTGGACAAGAACTATGGCTACACCTTC. Full variable domain (missing parts from reference TRBV7-9 and TRBJ1-2): DTGVSQNPRHKITKRGQNVTFRCDPISEHNRLYWYRQTLGQGPEFLTYFQNEAQLEKSRLLSDRFSAERPKGSFSTLEIQRTEQGDSAMYLCASSLDKNYGYTFGSGTRLTVV.